The 23 T cell receptor beta chains in this list originate from one sample, sequenced in a study of T cells in Graves' hyperthyroidism and ophthalmopathy. RNA transcripts yielded amplified TCR beta CDR3 regions. First-round RT-PCR targeting the TCR CDR3 was performed with the HTBI primer set. TCRdb called the multiplex PCR reads again in MiXCR, with one record for every CDR3 protein. The repertoire includes 450,000 to 700,000 distinct CDR3 sequences, roughly 50% of them detected once, and under 20% sits in the top ten. Sequencing used peripheral blood or thyroid tissue (not recorded which). The receptors derive from an adult woman with Graves' disease, either hyperthyroidism or ophthalmopathy (not recorded which).

DNA for the CDR3: TGCGCCAGCCGCGGGTTGCAGGGACCAGGCTACACCTTC. Translated: CASRGLQGPGYTF. V is TRBV5-1 and J is TRBJ1-2; a weak D match, TRBD1 (5 bases). Germline CDR1 reads SGHRS; CDR2 reads YFSETQ. This CDR3 region has 13 residues. Trimming shortened V by 7 bases and J by 8 bases, and 18 bases separated the two germline ends.

This clonotype came up many times. This chain links TRBV6-1 with TRBJ2-7, with D maybe TRBD1 (6 bases). This CDR3 comprises 12 residues. Trimming stripped 6 bases from V and 3 bases from J, with 9 bases between. The germline gives CDR1 MNHNS, CDR2 SASEGT. Here the CDR3 reads CASRRTVYEQYF. In DNA form, the CDR3 reads TGTGCCAGCAGGCGGACAGTCTACGAGCAGTACTTC.

The chain employs TRBV15 and TRBJ2-7; 7 nucleotides match TRBD1. Germline loops: CDR1 LNHNV, CDR2 YYDKDF (reference sequence). The junction had 7 bases not matched to a gene; V was cut back by 5 bases and J by 6 bases. This CDR3 is 13 amino acids long. The CDR3 coding sequence is TGTGCCACCAGCGCCGGGACAGTGAGCGAGCAGTACTTC. This translates into CATSAGTVSEQYF.

This clonotype came up many times. The chain carries TRBV19 and TRBJ1-5, with a tentative D call TRBD1 (6 bases). This CDR3 has 13 amino acids. Trimming left V 9 bases short and J 3 bases short, with 12 bases between. Germline assignment: CDR1 LNHDA and CDR2 SQIVND (reference sequence). This CDR3 is CARPGTPNQPQHF. The CDR3 DNA is TGTGCCAGGCCAGGGACACCCAATCAGCCCCAGCATTTT.

The chain combines TRBV12-3 or TRBV12-4 with TRBJ2-5, with D possibly being TRBD2 (5 bases). The CDR3 runs 14 residues. V lost 6 bases to trimming and J lost 9 bases, with 20 bases between them. DNA of the CDR3: TGTGCCAGCAGCCTGAGGGAAACCAATCAGCCCCAGTACTTC. Protein: CASSLRETNQPQYF.

The chain combines TRBV5-1 with TRBJ2-3; 8 bases fit TRBD2. The CDR3 runs 15 residues. From germline, CDR1 is SGHRS and CDR2 YFSETQ. Germline trimming cut 0 bases from V and 3 bases from J; bases unmatched to any gene: 3. CDR3: CASSLVSGGTDTQYF. The CDR3 DNA follows: TGCGCCAGCAGCTTGGTGTCGGGAGGGACAGATACGCAGTATTTT. The variable domain in full, with the rest retrieved from reference TRBV5-1 and TRBJ2-3, is KAGVTQTPRYLIKTRGQQVTLSCSPISGHRSVSWYQQTPGQGLQFLFEYFSETQRNKGNFPGRFSGRQFSNSRSEMNVSTLELGDSALYLCASSLVSGGTDTQYFGPGTRLTVL.

In DNA form, the CDR3 reads TGTGCCAGCAGCGTACGACAGGGGGCTTTGGCTTTCTTT. Translated, it gives CASSVRQGALAFF. This sequence joins TRBV7-8 and TRBJ1-1; 10 bases align to TRBD1. The germline V gene encodes CDR1 SGHVS and CDR2 FQNEAQ. This CDR3 comprises 13 residues. Germline trimming cut 5 bases from V and 11 bases from J; bases unmatched to any gene: 8.

The V gene is TRBV20-1, the J gene TRBJ1-2, with D possibly being TRBD1 (6 bases). The V gene's germline CDR1 is DFQATT and CDR2 SNEGSKA (reference sequence). The V end was cut by 0 bases, the J end by 5 bases, with 19 bases between. The CDR3 has 16 residues. This CDR3 reads CSARDQGGLSLYGYTF. As DNA, the CDR3 is TGCAGTGCTAGAGATCAAGGGGGACTTTCTCTTTATGGCTACACCTTC.

Many counts were recorded for this clonotype. The chain has TRBV11-3 and TRBJ2-7, with no clear D. Trimming took off 0 bases at V and 1 base at J, with 7 bases between the two ends. Germline assignment: CDR1 SGHNT and CDR2 YENEEA. This CDR3 has 14 amino acids. The CDR3, as DNA: TGTGCCAGCAGCTTAGAAGGAGCTTCCTACGAGCAGTACTTC. Translation gives CASSLEGASYEQYF.

This clonotype was counted a few times. This may be a read error, as it is one base from a much larger clone. This chain uses TRBV19 with TRBJ1-1; weak D call: TRBD1 (6 bases). From germline, CDR1 is LNHDA and CDR2 SQIVND (reference sequence). The CDR3 spans 12 residues. The DNA of the CDR3 is TGTGCCCAAGGCCGGGGGCCCACTGAAACTTTCTTT. It yields the protein CAQGRGPTETFF.

The sample holds many counts of this clonotype. The V and J genes are TRBV19 and TRBJ1-5, with a weak D call TRBD1 (6 bases). The length of the CDR3 is 16 residues. Germline values: CDR1 LNHDA, CDR2 SQIVND (reference sequence). V shed 3 bases and J shed 6 bases, with 18 bases lying between them. The chain's CDR3 is CASSIVDPTGRQPQHF. The CDR3 coding sequence is TGTGCCAGTAGTATTGTAGATCCCACAGGGCGTCAGCCCCAGCATTTT.

This clonotype was seen many times. This chain uses TRBV19 with TRBJ2-5; D may be TRBD2 (5 bases). V was shortened by 1 base and J by 7 bases, with 16 bases between the two germline ends. The CDR3 runs 15 residues. CDR1 and CDR2 from the germline V gene are LNHDA and SQIVND (reference sequence). CDR3 nucleotides: TGTGCCAGTAGTATAGGCGGCGGGCGAGCAGGGACCCAGTACTTC. Encoded protein: CASSIGGGRAGTQYF. The full variable domain, its missing parts supplied by reference TRBV19 and TRBJ2-5, is DGGITQSPKYLFRKEGQNVTLSCEQNLNHDAMYWYRQDPGQGLRLIYYSQIVNDFQKGDIAEGYSVSREKKESFPLTVTSAQKNPTAFYLCASSIGGGRAGTQYFGPGTRLLVL.

This clonotype was picked up one time. V usage is TRBV20-1 and J usage is TRBJ1-2; no clear D. The V gene lost 1 base and the J gene lost 0 bases, with 9 bases spanning the gap. The CDR3 is 14 residues long. The germline V gene encodes CDR1 DFQATT and CDR2 SNEGSKA (reference sequence). The CDR3 nucleotides read TGCAGTGCTAGAGTTATAGGGACTAACTATGGCTACACCTTC. Translation gives CSARVIGTNYGYTF.

Many counts were recorded for this clonotype. The rearrangement joins TRBV5-1 to TRBJ1-1; D not resolved. V was shortened by 0 bases and J by 3 bases, with 15 bases between the two germline ends. Germline CDR1 and CDR2: SGHRS and YFSETQ. CDR3 size: 16 residues. CDR3 in DNA: TGCGCCAGCAGCTTGGGATCACGGTTGGGCGACACTGAAGCTTTCTTT. It translates to CASSLGSRLGDTEAFF.

This clonotype was observed at least ten times. The DNA for the CDR3 is TGTGCCAGCAGCTCTAACCAGAACACTGAAGCTTTCTTT. Translating gives CASSSNQNTEAFF. The chain has TRBV7-9 and TRBJ1-1; D unresolved. The ends were cut back, 4 bases at V and 1 base at J, with 7 bases in the middle. The CDR3 loop spans 13 amino acids. The germline V gene encodes CDR1 SEHNR and CDR2 FQNEAQ (reference sequence).

The rearrangement joins TRBV29-1 to TRBJ1-2; 7 nucleotides match TRBD1. The ends lost 6 bases at V and 4 bases at J; junction bases unmatched: 2. The CDR3 has 11 residues. Germline values: CDR1 SQVTM, CDR2 ANQGSEA. CDR3 amino acids: CSVQGTYGYTF. In DNA, the CDR3 is TGCAGCGTACAGGGGACCTATGGCTACACCTTC.

On this clonotype: Because it lacks the conserved phenylalanine or tryptophan at the end, this CDR3 is likely a read error. The DNA is left out, because the CDR3 cannot be placed on it with certainty; the CDR3 is given as TCRdb lists it. The chain uses TRBV19 and TRBJ1-1; the table's D call TRBD1 went unverified against the DNA. Germline values: CDR1 LNHDA, CDR2 SQIVND (reference sequence). The CDR3 region is 10 residues in length, termini included. The CDR3 sequence: CASNAGRSFY.

The chain is built from TRBV6-1 and TRBJ2-7; a possible D gene is TRBD1 (5 bases). V was clipped by 4 bases and J by 2 bases, with 12 bases between them. CDR1 MNHNS and CDR2 SASEGT come from the germline V gene. CDR3 length equals 14 residues. CDR3 region: CASSAGHGTYEQYF. The CDR3 region has the DNA TGTGCCAGCAGTGCTGGACATGGCACCTACGAGCAGTACTTC.

The rearrangement uses TRBV19 and TRBJ1-1; D perhaps matches TRBD1 (5 bases). This CDR3 is 14 amino acids long. Germline V CDR1 and CDR2: LNHDA, SQIVND (reference sequence). V gave up 3 bases and J gave up 1 base, with 9 bases separating them. CDR3 amino acids: CASSIGQGNTEAFF. For the CDR3, the DNA is TGTGCCAGTAGTATTGGTCAGGGGAACACTGAAGCTTTCTTT.

The J gene is TRBJ2-5, the V gene TRBV7-7, with D possibly being TRBD1 or TRBD2 (5 bases each). V lost 1 base and J lost 1, with 10 bases in between. Germline loops: CDR1 SSHAT, CDR2 FNYEAQ (reference sequence). The CDR3 runs 15 residues. DNA for the CDR3: TGTGCCAGCAGCTTAGGGGGACCGGGCCAAGAGACCCAGTACTTC. Protein: CASSLGGPGQETQYF.

The gene calls are TRBV14 and TRBJ2-7, with 7 bases identical to TRBD2. CDR3 length: 14 amino acids. Per the germline V gene, CDR1 is SGHDN and CDR2 is FVKESK. The J segment lost 3 bases and the V segment lost 2 bases, leaving 4 bases of the junction unmatched. The CDR3 reads CASSQQGEGYEQYF. The CDR3 nucleotides are TGTGCCAGCAGCCAACAAGGGGAGGGCTACGAGCAGTACTTC.

The rearrangement links TRBV2 to TRBJ2-7; TRBD1 matches 8 bases. Germline CDR1 reads SNHLY; CDR2 reads FYNNEI. The CDR3 totals 14 residues. The V gene end was trimmed by 6 bases and the J gene end by 5 bases; junction bases not matched to a gene: 9. CDR3: CASSLAGGGNEQYF. CDR3 nucleotides: TGTGCCAGCAGCTTGGCAGGGGGCGGGAACGAGCAGTACTTC.

This clonotype has just a few counts. This rearrangement joins TRBV29-1 to TRBJ1-1, with a possible D match to TRBD1 (5 bases). The germline CDR1 and CDR2 sequences are SQVTM and ANQGSEA. V was shortened by 4 bases and J by 1 base, with 7 bases between the two germline ends. CDR3 length: 12 amino acids. The CDR3 sequence is CSVVGENTEAFF. CDR3 DNA: TGCAGCGTTGTAGGGGAGAACACTGAAGCTTTCTTT.